The 17 T cell receptor beta chains below come from one sample, sequenced in a study of Ad26.COV2.S vaccination and SARS-CoV-2 variants. Treatment described: 19 received Ad26.COV2.S at low or high dose, single or two shots; five or six received placebo; per-sample allocation not given. Samples were taken on day 63 after the first vaccine or placebo injection. Some clones are missing from TCRdb's copy, which holds only in-frame ones; the method was immunoSEQ multiplex PCR. The sample has hundreds of thousands of clones; 89% are singletons. Sequenced here: peripheral blood, sampled in a trial of Ad26.COV2.S vaccine versus placebo. The source is a person between 18 and 65 years old who received the Ad26.COV2.S COVID-19 vaccine or a placebo.

With regard to this clone: Other DNA sequences in this sample translate to the same CDR3. The rearrangement links TRBV10-3 to TRBJ2-3; 10 bases map to TRBD2. The CDR3 consists of 13 residues. Germline trimming cut 9 bases from V and 1 base from J; bases unmatched to any gene: 1. Germline CDR1 and CDR2: ENHRY and SYGVKD. The CDR3, as DNA: TGTGCCATTGGACTAGCGGGCACAGATACGCAGTATTTT. Protein sequence: CAIGLAGTDTQYF.

This rearrangement joins TRBV7-9 to TRBJ2-3, with a weak D call TRBD2 (5 bases). The germline V gene encodes CDR1 SEHNR and CDR2 FQNEAQ (reference sequence). V was shortened by 6 bases and J by 2 bases, with 12 bases between the two germline ends. The length of the CDR3 is 14 residues. CDR3 loop: CASSYPLDTDTQYF. The CDR3 DNA sequence: TGTGCCAGCAGTTACCCACTAGACACAGATACGCAGTATTTT.

In this sample, this clone turned up a few times. The V and J genes are TRBV24-1 and TRBJ1-5; D possibly corresponds to TRBD1 (6 bases). CDR1 and CDR2 (germline): KGHDR, SFDVKD. CDR3 length: 15 residues. V dropped 3 bases and J dropped 1 base, with 9 bases sitting between them. CDR3 nucleotides: TGTGCCACCAGTGATGTGGGGGCGAGCAATCAGCCCCAGCATTTT. It specifies CATSDVGASNQPQHF.

Notes on this clone: Within the sample, other DNA sequences also encode this same CDR3. This chain links TRBV7-2 with TRBJ1-5; D is unresolved. Per the germline V gene, CDR1 is SGHTA and CDR2 is FQGNSA. Between the trimmed V and J ends, which lost 3 bases and 6 bases, there was a span of 6 bases. The CDR3 sequence is 12 residues long. CDR3 DNA: TGTGCCAGCAGCTTCCCGGGTCAGCCCCAGCATTTT. Translating it yields CASSFPGQPQHF.

The table lists this clone with a count of one. V usage is TRBV5-4 and J usage is TRBJ1-6; TRBD1 agrees at 10 bases. Germline V CDR1 and CDR2: SGHNT, YYREEE (reference sequence). V dropped 1 base and J dropped 9; count of bases not matched to a gene: 10. This CDR3 has 17 residues. In nucleotides, the CDR3 is TGTGCCAGCAGCTTGTGGGGACAGGGGACCGCCGGTTCACCCCTCCACTTT. Translation: CASSLWGQGTAGSPLHF.

The genes are TRBV7-8 and TRBJ1-1; the D gene is possibly TRBD1 (5 bases). The CDR3 runs 14 residues. Trimming pared 2 bases from V and 4 bases from J, leaving 11 bases between. Germline V lookup: CDR1 SGHVS, CDR2 FQNEAQ. The CDR3 nucleotides are TGTGCCAGCAGCTTATTTTCAGGGCTCACTGAAGCTTTCTTT. This sequence encodes CASSLFSGLTEAFF.

The chain is built from TRBV4-2 and TRBJ2-5; weak D call: TRBD1 (5 bases). The germline V gene has CDR1 LGHNA and CDR2 YNFKEQ. This CDR3 is built from 13 residues. Trimming removed 5 bases from V and 4 bases from J, with 11 bases in between. This chain's CDR3 is CASSSLGVETQYF. In DNA form, the CDR3 reads TGTGCCAGCAGCTCCCTAGGGGTAGAGACCCAGTACTTC.

CDR3 nucleotide sequence: TGTGCCAGCAGCGCGGGATTGACACAGGGGGACACCGGGGAGCTGTTTTTT. It is translated as CASSAGLTQGDTGELFF. The V gene is TRBV7-3, the J gene TRBJ2-2; 8 positions agree with TRBD1. V trimming: 5 bases; J trimming: 3 bases; junction bases outside the gene matches: 11. The CDR3 is 17 amino acids. Germline values: CDR1 SGHTA, CDR2 FQGTGA.

V gene TRBV29-1 combines with J gene TRBJ2-1, with 7 bases identical to TRBD2. The germline V gene encodes CDR1 SQVTM and CDR2 ANQGSEA. V dropped 4 bases and J dropped 8; count of bases not matched to a gene: 5. The CDR3 totals 12 residues. For the CDR3, the DNA is TGCAGCGTTGGCGGGAGCGGGGATGAGCAGTTCTTC. As protein: CSVGGSGDEQFF.

The V and J genes are TRBV27 and TRBJ1-5; a possible D gene is TRBD1 (6 bases). V was clipped by 5 bases and J by 7 bases, with 9 bases between them. The length of the CDR3 is 12 residues. Germline values: CDR1 MNHEY, CDR2 SMNVEV (reference sequence). CDR3 sequence (DNA): TGTGCCAGCAGTACAGGGTTACAGCCCCAGCATTTT. Translating it yields CASSTGLQPQHF.

V and J are TRBV2 and TRBJ2-1, with D possibly being TRBD2 (6 bases). Germline assignment: CDR1 SNHLY and CDR2 FYNNEI. The V end was cut by 9 bases, the J end by 5 bases, with 14 bases between. The CDR3 has 13 amino acids. CDR3 amino acids: CARGTDYHNEQFF. CDR3 DNA: TGTGCCAGGGGGACTGACTACCACAATGAGCAGTTCTTC. The variable domain in full, completed from reference TRBV2 and TRBJ2-1, reads EPEVTQTPSHQVTQMGQEVILRCVPISNHLYFYWYRQILGQKVEFLVSFYNNEISEKSEIFDDQFSVERPDGSNFTLKIRSTKLEDSAMYFCARGTDYHNEQFFGPGTRLTVL.

The chain recombines TRBV29-1 with TRBJ2-5, with 10 bases matching TRBD1. With 5 bases clipped from V and 7 bases from J, the junction kept 7 bases outside the gene matches. The CDR3 has 13 residues. Germline lookup yields CDR1 SQVTM and CDR2 ANQGSEA. The CDR3 sequence is CSVLTGGGGTQYF. The CDR3 DNA reads as TGCAGCGTTCTGACAGGGGGCGGGGGGACCCAGTACTTC. The whole variable domain, filled in from reference TRBV29-1 and TRBJ2-5, reads SAVISQKPSRDICQRGTSLTIQCQVDSQVTMMFWYRQQPGQSLTLIATANQGSEATYESGFVIDKFPISRPNLTFSTLTVSNMSPEDSSIYLCSVLTGGGGTQYFGPGTRLLVL.

This sequence joins TRBV10-1 and TRBJ2-5; 7 nucleotides agree with TRBD1. Germline V gene data show CDR1 as WNHNN and CDR2 as SYGVQD (reference sequence). The CDR3 runs 14 residues. The junction had 11 bases not matched to a gene; V was cut back by 8 bases and J by 5 bases. The CDR3 here is CASSPDRRGETQYF. CDR3 in DNA: TGCGCCAGCTCACCGGACAGGCGAGGGGAGACCCAGTACTTC.

The chain has TRBV6-2 or TRBV6-3 and TRBJ2-3; weak D call: TRBD1 (6 bases). Germline V gene lookup returns CDR1 MNHEY and CDR2 SVGEGT. The CDR3 has 14 residues. The ends were cut back, 6 bases at V and 6 bases at J, with 16 bases in the middle. CDR3 in amino acids: CASSPNRAPDTQYF. CDR3 coding DNA: TGTGCCAGCAGCCCTAACAGGGCTCCCGATACGCAGTATTTT.

The CDR3 bases are TGTGCCAGCTCACCAGGAGAGAATGAGCAGTTCTTC. Translation gives CASSPGENEQFF. V and J are TRBV18 and TRBJ2-1; D gene unclear. This CDR3 region has 12 residues. In germline, CDR1 is KGHSH, CDR2 LQKENI. The V end lost 2 bases, the J end lost 7 bases, and 6 bases lay between the germline ends.

The CDR3 sequence: CASSGLAGGFYEQYF. CDR3 nucleotides: TGTGCCAGCAGCGGACTAGCGGGAGGGTTCTACGAGCAGTACTTC. The J gene is TRBJ2-7, the V gene TRBV11-2; 15 nucleotides match TRBD2. The CDR3 covers 15 residues. The trim removed 5 bases at V and 3 bases at J, leaving 2 bases unmatched. The V gene's germline CDR1 is SGHAT and CDR2 FQNNGV.

The chain couples TRBV19 to TRBJ2-2; D may be TRBD2 (6 bases). This CDR3 has 14 residues. Trimming removed 7 bases at V and 0 bases at J, with 9 bases between. Germline CDR1 is LNHDA and CDR2 is SQIVND (reference sequence). The CDR3 DNA follows: TGTGCCAGTACGGGAGAGCCGAACACCGGGGAGCTGTTTTTT. This sequence encodes CASTGEPNTGELFF. Full variable domain (rest looked up from reference TRBV19 and TRBJ2-2): DGGITQSPKYLFRKEGQNVTLSCEQNLNHDAMYWYRQDPGQGLRLIYYSQIVNDFQKGDIAEGYSVSREKKESFPLTVTSAQKNPTAFYLCASTGEPNTGELFFGEGSRLTVL.